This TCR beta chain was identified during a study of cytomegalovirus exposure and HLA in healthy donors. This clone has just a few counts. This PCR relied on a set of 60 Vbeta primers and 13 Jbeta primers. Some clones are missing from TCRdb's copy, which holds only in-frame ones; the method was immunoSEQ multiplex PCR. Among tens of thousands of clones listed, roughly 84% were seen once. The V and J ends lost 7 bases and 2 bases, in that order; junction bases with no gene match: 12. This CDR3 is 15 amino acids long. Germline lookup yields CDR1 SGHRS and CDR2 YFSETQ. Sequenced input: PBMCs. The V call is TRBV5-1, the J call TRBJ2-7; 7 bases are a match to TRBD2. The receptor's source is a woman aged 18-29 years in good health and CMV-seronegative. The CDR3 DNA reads TGCGCCAGCGCCATCGGACTAGGCCTAACCTACGAGCAGTACTTC. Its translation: CASAIGLGLTYEQYF.